This T cell receptor (beta chain) was profiled in a study of cytomegalovirus exposure and HLA in healthy donors. Study-level information: It was reported in a later analysis that the approximately 110 validation repertoires used the same platform as the 666 first-cohort repertoires. Study observations and caveats: According to a later analysis, TCR clusters from the first cohort tended to co-occur in the 110 or so validation repertoires. Researchers catalogued around 150 TCR beta chains as cytomegalovirus-associated.

Looked up from germline, CDR1 is SEHNR and CDR2 is FQNEAQ (reference sequence). The trim removed 4 bases at V and 7 bases at J, leaving 5 bases unmatched. This CDR3 has 13 amino acids. To note about this clone: What it recognizes is unknown.

Method: immunoSEQ multiplex PCR; TCRdb's copy keeps in-frame clones and lacks some. Here the sample spans approximately 160,000 clones, just under 90% being singletons. The origin of this receptor is a woman aged 18-29 years in good health and CMV-seropositive. This chain uses TRBV7-9 with TRBJ1-2; 8 nucleotides line up with TRBD1. Sequencing input: PBMCs. The CDR3 DNA follows: TGTGCCAGCAGCTCGGACAGGGAGGGTGGCTACACCTTC. Protein: CASSSDREGGYTF.